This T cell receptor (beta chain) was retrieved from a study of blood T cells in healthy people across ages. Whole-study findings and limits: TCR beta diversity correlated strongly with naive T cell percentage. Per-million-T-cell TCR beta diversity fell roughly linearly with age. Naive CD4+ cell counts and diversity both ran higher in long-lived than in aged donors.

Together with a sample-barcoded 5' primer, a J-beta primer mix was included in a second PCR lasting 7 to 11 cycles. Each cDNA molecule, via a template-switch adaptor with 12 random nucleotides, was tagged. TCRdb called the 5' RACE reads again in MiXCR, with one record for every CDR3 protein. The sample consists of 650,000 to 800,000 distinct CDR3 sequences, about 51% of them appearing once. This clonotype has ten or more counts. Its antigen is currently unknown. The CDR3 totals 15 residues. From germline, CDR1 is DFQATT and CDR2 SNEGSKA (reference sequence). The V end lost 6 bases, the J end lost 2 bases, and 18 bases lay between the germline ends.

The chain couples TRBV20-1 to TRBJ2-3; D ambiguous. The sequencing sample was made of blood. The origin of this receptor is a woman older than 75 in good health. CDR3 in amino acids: CSARSLARHTDTQYF. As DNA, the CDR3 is TGCAGTGCCCGCAGTCTCGCCCGACACACAGATACGCAGTATTTT.